Below are 29 T cell receptor beta chains sequenced from a single sample in a study of spatial heterogeneity in lung cancer. TCRdb analysed the 5' RACE reads with MiXCR anew, one entry per CDR3 protein. Seen here are just over 70,000 distinct CDR3 sequences, over 7% observed once, and the top ten hold approximately 2%. Indicated time point: blood at routine non-recurrence follow-up after resection. The sample here was PBMCs, taken at follow-up. The receptors stem from a female donor with early-stage non-small cell lung cancer.

The sample holds many counts of this clonotype. V gene TRBV7-2 combines with J gene TRBJ2-3; no definite D call. V shed 1 base and J shed 4 bases, with 9 bases lying between them. The CDR3 has 14 amino acids. CDR1 and CDR2 from the germline V gene are SGHTA and FQGNSA. CDR3: CASSLGAGPDTQYF. In DNA form, the CDR3 reads TGTGCCAGCAGCTTAGGGGCAGGCCCAGATACGCAGTATTTT.

This clonotype was observed at least ten times. The rearrangement links TRBV14 to TRBJ2-3; TRBD2 matches at 10 bases. CDR1 and CDR2 from the germline V gene are SGHDN and FVKESK. V lost 4 bases, J lost 8 bases, and 9 bases stayed unmatched. This CDR3 region has 15 residues. This chain's CDR3 is CASSLWASGRSTQYF. DNA of the CDR3: TGTGCCAGCAGCCTATGGGCTAGCGGGAGATCTACGCAGTATTTT.

This clonotype was observed many times. The CDR3 loop is CASSGRAGNEQFF. The CDR3 bases are TGTGCCAGCAGCGGGAGGGCAGGAAATGAGCAGTTCTTC. This chain joins TRBV9 and TRBJ2-1; D may be TRBD2 (6 bases). Trimming left V 3 bases short and J 7 bases short, with 11 bases between. The germline V gene encodes CDR1 SGDLS and CDR2 YYNGEE. CDR3 length: 13 residues.

The sample holds a few counts of this clonotype. The rearrangement uses TRBV27 and TRBJ2-1; TRBD2 is a possible D gene (6 bases). The V and J ends lost 6 bases and 5 bases respectively, with 20 bases between them. Germline CDR1 reads MNHEY; CDR2 reads SMNVEV (reference sequence). This CDR3 has 16 amino acids. For the CDR3, the DNA is TGTGCCAGCAGCCTAAGGGCGGGACTTATTGACAATGAGCAGTTCTTC. Amino acids: CASSLRAGLIDNEQFF.

This clonotype came up many times. The rearrangement joins TRBV28 to TRBJ1-4, with D tentatively TRBD1 (6 bases). Germline V lookup: CDR1 MDHEN, CDR2 SYDVKM. The V gene lost 8 bases and the J gene lost 4 bases, with 17 bases spanning the gap. There are 15 residues in the CDR3. Here the CDR3 reads CASHPFQGFNEKLFF. CDR3 DNA: TGTGCCAGCCATCCCTTCCAGGGGTTTAATGAAAAACTGTTTTTT.

This clonotype appeared many times. The chain has TRBV27 and TRBJ1-1; TRBD1 might be the D (6 bases). CDR1 MNHEY and CDR2 SMNVEV come from the germline V gene (reference sequence). There are 17 residues in the CDR3. V was pared by 3 bases and J by 0 bases, with 17 bases between. The DNA of the CDR3 is TGTGCCAGCAGTTTCTCCCAGGGGTCAAATATGAACACTGAAGCTTTCTTT. Protein product: CASSFSQGSNMNTEAFF.

The table lists this clonotype with many counts. V gene TRBV9 combines with J gene TRBJ2-3, with 15 bases aligning to TRBD2. Germline CDR1 SGDLS, CDR2 YYNGEE. Trimming removed 3 bases from V and 6 bases from J; junction bases left unmatched: 11. The CDR3 consists of 18 residues. CDR3 coding DNA: TGTGCCAGCAGCGAGGGGGCCGGGACTAGCGGGAGGTTGGATACGCAGTATTTT. Amino acid sequence: CASSEGAGTSGRLDTQYF.

This clonotype was counted only a few times. The chain links TRBV28 to TRBJ1-3; unclear D gene. Trimming took off 7 bases at V and 2 bases at J, with 15 bases between the two ends. Germline V gene lookup returns CDR1 MDHEN and CDR2 SYDVKM. The length of the CDR3 is 15 residues. The CDR3 region is CASTGTWEAGNTIYF. The CDR3 DNA is TGTGCCAGCACGGGAACTTGGGAGGCTGGAAACACCATATATTTT.

This clonotype was counted ten times or more. The genes are TRBV20-1 and TRBJ2-3, with 7 bases lining up with TRBD2. CDR3 size: 12 residues. V lost 3 bases and J lost 7; bases outside the gene matches: 4. From germline, CDR1 is DFQATT and CDR2 SNEGSKA (reference sequence). The CDR3 spells CSASGRRNTQYF. CDR3 nucleotides: TGCAGTGCTAGCGGGAGGAGGAATACGCAGTATTTT.

This clonotype was recorded a few times. This sequence joins TRBV5-1 and TRBJ1-1; TRBD1 agrees at 8 bases. CDR3 length: 15 residues. From germline, CDR1 is SGHRS and CDR2 YFSETQ. Losses at the gene ends were 4 bases for V and 5 bases for J; bases not matched to a gene: 10. CDR3: CASSPNTGGVTEAFF. CDR3 DNA sequence: TGCGCCAGCAGCCCCAATACAGGGGGGGTAACTGAAGCTTTCTTT.

There are a few counts of this clonotype. V and J are TRBV11-2 and TRBJ2-1, with D perhaps TRBD2 (5 bases). The V end was cut by 5 bases, the J end by 3 bases, with 8 bases between. The germline gives CDR1 SGHAT, CDR2 FQNNGV. The CDR3 length is 13 residues. The CDR3 bases are TGTGCCAGCAGCGGCCGGGACTACAATGAGCAGTTCTTC. Amino acids: CASSGRDYNEQFF.

This clonotype was recorded at least ten times. The genes are TRBV10-2 and TRBJ2-6, with a tentative D call TRBD1 (6 bases). V was cut by 8 bases and J by 2 bases, with 10 bases left in between. In germline, CDR1 is WSHSY, CDR2 SAAADI. This CDR3 is built from 14 residues. CDR3 in amino acids: CASGGRAGANVLTF. The DNA for the CDR3 is TGCGCCAGCGGGGGCAGGGCTGGGGCCAACGTCCTGACTTTC.

The chain joins TRBV18 to TRBJ1-1, with 7 bases fitting TRBD1. Germline V gene lookup returns CDR1 KGHSH and CDR2 LQKENI. The CDR3 covers 12 residues. The V gene end was trimmed by 10 bases and the J gene end by 5 bases; junction bases not matched to a gene: 7. CDR3 loop: CATGTDLTEAFF. The CDR3 DNA is TGTGCCACTGGGACAGATTTGACTGAAGCTTTCTTT.

Many counts were recorded for this clonotype. The J gene is TRBJ2-7, the V gene TRBV7-2; 10 positions agree with TRBD1. The CDR3 contains 16 residues. Trimming at V came to 3 bases and at J to 5 bases, leaving 10 bases not matched to a gene. Germline V gives CDR1 SGHTA, CDR2 FQGNSA. The CDR3 spells CASSLGFGTGADEQYF. In DNA, the CDR3 is TGTGCCAGCAGCTTGGGGTTCGGGACAGGGGCCGACGAGCAGTACTTC.

Many counts were recorded for this clonotype. This chain uses TRBV24-1 with TRBJ2-1, with 9 positions matching TRBD1. Germline assignment: CDR1 KGHDR and CDR2 SFDVKD. V shed 3 bases, J shed 3 bases, and the junction held 5 bases outside the gene matches. The CDR3 covers 16 residues. The CDR3 DNA sequence: TGTGCCACCAGTGATCACGGACAGGGGAACTACAATGAGCAGTTCTTC. This translates into CATSDHGQGNYNEQFF.

The V and J genes are TRBV9 and TRBJ2-7, with 9 bases aligning to TRBD2. J lost 2 bases, V lost 0 bases, and 6 bases had no gene match. This CDR3 has 16 amino acids. The germline CDR1 and CDR2 sequences are SGDLS and YYNGEE. The CDR3 reads CASSVGSGRFPYEQYF. For the CDR3, the DNA is TGTGCCAGCAGCGTAGGCAGCGGGAGGTTCCCCTACGAGCAGTACTTC.

This clonotype was counted many times. The chain recombines TRBV11-2 with TRBJ2-5, with D possibly matching TRBD1 (6 bases). From germline, CDR1 is SGHAT and CDR2 FQNNGV. V was cut by 4 bases and J by 5 bases, with 14 bases left in between. This CDR3 has 14 residues. The DNA for the CDR3 is TGTGCCAGCAGCTCTGACAGGCTAGGGGAGACCCAGTACTTC. This translates into CASSSDRLGETQYF.

The table lists this clonotype with a few counts. The gene calls are TRBV20-1 and TRBJ1-6; D ambiguous. The CDR3 is made up of 16 amino acids. CDR1 and CDR2 (germline): DFQATT, SNEGSKA (reference sequence). Trimming pared 0 bases from V and 7 bases from J, leaving 16 bases between. The CDR3: CSARDPGGGSNSPLHF. In nucleotides, the CDR3 is TGCAGTGCTAGAGATCCGGGAGGAGGGTCCAATTCACCCCTCCACTTT.

V and J are TRBV5-1 and TRBJ1-1, with unresolved D. Trimming cost V 4 bases and J 1 base, with 11 bases left between them. The CDR3 is made up of 14 amino acids. CDR1 and CDR2 (germline): SGHRS, YFSETQ. The CDR3 here is CASSEGRTNTEAFF. CDR3 nucleotides: TGCGCCAGCAGCGAAGGTCGGACGAACACTGAAGCTTTCTTT. The variable domain in full, completed from reference TRBV5-1 and TRBJ1-1, reads KAGVTQTPRYLIKTRGQQVTLSCSPISGHRSVSWYQQTPGQGLQFLFEYFSETQRNKGNFPGRFSGRQFSNSRSEMNVSTLELGDSALYLCASSEGRTNTEAFFGQGTRLTVV.

In its sample, this clonotype was seen many times. The chain is built from TRBV6-6 and TRBJ2-7; 9 bases fit TRBD2. The CDR3 sequence is 15 residues long. The germline V gene encodes CDR1 MNHNY and CDR2 SVGAGI (reference sequence). V dropped 6 bases and J dropped 7; count of bases not matched to a gene: 13. The chain's CDR3 is CASRPLAGGRQEQYF. The CDR3 DNA is TGTGCCAGCAGGCCCCTGGCGGGAGGGCGACAGGAGCAGTACTTC.

This clonotype was counted only a few times. CDR3 protein: CASSYLSGRGWREQFF. DNA of the CDR3: TGTGCCAGCAGCTACCTTAGCGGGAGGGGCTGGAGGGAGCAGTTCTTC. The J gene is TRBJ2-1, the V gene TRBV7-8; 11 nucleotides line up with TRBD2. With V trimmed by 4 bases and J by 10 bases, 12 bases remained unmatched. Germline V gene sequence: CDR1 SGHVS, CDR2 FQNEAQ. CDR3 length equals 16 residues.

There are many counts of this clonotype. The rearrangement links TRBV28 to TRBJ1-5; 10 bases match TRBD1. The V gene's germline CDR1 is MDHEN and CDR2 SYDVKM. This CDR3 is 14 amino acids long. J lost 6 bases, V lost 6 bases, and 5 bases had no gene match. In nucleotides, the CDR3 is TGTGCCAGCAGGACAGGGGGCGGAGGTCAGCCCCAGCATTTT. This gives the protein CASRTGGGGQPQHF.

This clonotype was seen ten or more times. V is TRBV24-1 and J is TRBJ2-2, with D unclear. Per the germline V gene, CDR1 is KGHDR and CDR2 is SFDVKD. Trimming left V 3 bases short and J 4 bases short, with 5 bases between. The CDR3 runs 13 residues. CDR3 nucleotide sequence: TGTGCCACCAGTGATCCCTTCACCGGGGAGCTGTTTTTT. Its translation: CATSDPFTGELFF.

This clonotype has only a few counts. The chain has TRBV24-1 and TRBJ2-1, with a possible D match to TRBD2 (6 bases). Trimming took 5 bases from V and 3 from J, leaving 13 bases between them. This CDR3 is 15 amino acids long. The germline V gene encodes CDR1 KGHDR and CDR2 SFDVKD. Here the CDR3 reads CATSAGDVDYNEQFF. The CDR3 DNA reads TGTGCCACCAGTGCGGGGGATGTCGACTACAATGAGCAGTTCTTC.

This clonotype came up many times. V gene TRBV20-1 combines with J gene TRBJ2-5; D might be TRBD2 (6 bases). This CDR3 spans 15 amino acids. Trimming left V 6 bases short and J 2 bases short, with 19 bases between. CDR1 DFQATT and CDR2 SNEGSKA come from the germline V gene (reference sequence). The CDR3 region has the DNA TGCAGTGCCGCACGGCCGGAGGGTTCTCAAGAGACCCAGTACTTC. This gives the protein CSAARPEGSQETQYF.

This clonotype occurred a few times. This chain connects TRBV20-1 to TRBJ2-5; 8 bases match TRBD2. Germline V gives CDR1 DFQATT, CDR2 SNEGSKA (reference sequence). After removal of 5 bases from V and 7 bases from J, the junction contained 9 bases not matched to a gene. This CDR3 has 13 amino acids. CDR3 residues: CSASGTRGGTQYF. The CDR3 coding sequence is TGCAGTGCTTCCGGGACTAGGGGGGGGACCCAGTACTTC.

Only a few counts were recorded for this clonotype. This chain joins TRBV5-1 and TRBJ2-7, with 8 bases lining up with TRBD1. Germline CDR1 SGHRS, CDR2 YFSETQ. The CDR3 contains 13 residues. Trimming took 5 bases from V and 2 from J; bases not matched to a gene: 3. CDR3 nucleotides: TGCGCCAGCAGGTTACAGGGGGCCTACGAGCAGTACTTC. As protein: CASRLQGAYEQYF.

The CDR3 DNA is TGCGCCAGCAGCCCGGGTGGAGACCAAGAGACCCAGTACTTC. This translates into CASSPGGDQETQYF. The chain is built from TRBV5-1 and TRBJ2-5; no clear D. The length of the CDR3 is 14 residues. V dropped 4 bases and J dropped 0 bases, with 10 bases sitting between them. Germline V lookup: CDR1 SGHRS, CDR2 YFSETQ. The complete variable domain, with remaining parts taken from reference TRBV5-1 and TRBJ2-5, reads KAGVTQTPRYLIKTRGQQVTLSCSPISGHRSVSWYQQTPGQGLQFLFEYFSETQRNKGNFPGRFSGRQFSNSRSEMNVSTLELGDSALYLCASSPGGDQETQYFGPGTRLLVL.

This clonotype was detected many times. The V and J genes are TRBV6-1 and TRBJ2-2; 14 positions agree with TRBD2. Germline V gene sequence: CDR1 MNHNS, CDR2 SASEGT. This CDR3 spans 14 amino acids. Trimming cost V 11 bases and J 7 bases; bases outside gene matches: 6. CDR3 in DNA: TGTGCCGCCGGGACTAGCGGGAGCGTCGGGGAGCTGTTTTTT. Its protein product is CAAGTSGSVGELFF.